Following are 16 T cell receptor beta chains from one sample sequenced in a study of shared T cell receptors in the human thymus. The data were produced by immunoSEQ multiplex PCR, yet TCRdb's version contains in-frame clones alone and is incomplete. The profile shows hundreds of thousands of clones, more than 75% of them singletons. The data were also submitted as part of a second study, on human thymus T cells.

The sequenced sample was thymocytes. These receptors all come from a boy under two years old with a congenital heart defect.

The chain combines TRBV10-3 with TRBJ1-1, with D perhaps TRBD1 (5 bases). Germline CDR1 and CDR2: ENHRY and SYGVKD. V lost 10 bases and J lost 2, with 17 bases in between. This CDR3 has 14 amino acids. CDR3 coding DNA: TGTGCCACCTCCGTCGGGAGGGGTAACACTGAAGCTTTCTTT. Amino acid sequence: CATSVGRGNTEAFF.

The chain links TRBV9 to TRBJ2-2; D perhaps matches TRBD1 (6 bases). The CDR3 contains 18 residues. V dropped 5 bases and J dropped 4 bases, with 24 bases sitting between them. Germline values: CDR1 SGDLS, CDR2 YYNGEE. The CDR3 sequence is CASSDPPGSDRPTGELFF. CDR3 nucleotide sequence: TGTGCCAGCAGTGACCCTCCTGGATCGGACAGACCCACCGGGGAGCTGTTTTTT.

This rearrangement joins TRBV21-1 to TRBJ2-3; the table's D gene call, TRBD1, was not cross checked with the DNA. TRBV21-1 is noted as a pseudogene. The CDR3 covers 13 residues. CDR3 amino acids: CASGTGGADTQYF. The CDR3 region has the DNA TGTGCCAGCGGGACAGGGGGCGCCGATACGCAGTATTTT.

This clone was recorded once. This chain connects TRBV11-2 to TRBJ2-7; 12 bases agree with TRBD1. The CDR3 is 15 residues long. V trimming: 4 bases; J trimming: 5 bases; junction bases outside the gene matches: 6. Germline lookup yields CDR1 SGHAT and CDR2 FQNNGV. CDR3 DNA: TGTGCCAGCAGCTCTCCGGGACAGGGGGCTCACGAGCAGTACTTC. The encoded protein is CASSSPGQGAHEQYF. The variable domain in full, completed from reference TRBV11-2 and TRBJ2-7, reads EAGVAQSPRYKIIEKRQSVAFWCNPISGHATLYWYQQILGQGPKLLIQFQNNGVVDDSQLPKDRFSAERLKGVDSTLKIQPAKLEDSAVYLCASSSPGQGAHEQYFGPGTRLTVT.

This chain joins TRBV29-1 and TRBJ1-1; 8 positions agree with TRBD1. The germline V gene encodes CDR1 SQVTM and CDR2 ANQGSEA. The V and J ends lost 7 bases and 0 bases, in that order; junction bases with no gene match: 19. CDR3 length: 18 amino acids. The CDR3 is CSDACIVSGGSLNTEAFF. Here the CDR3 DNA reads TGCAGCGATGCATGCATCGTCTCAGGGGGCTCTCTGAACACTGAAGCTTTCTTT.

The chain joins TRBV7-7 to TRBJ2-1; 10 positions match TRBD2. Germline assignment: CDR1 SSHAT and CDR2 FNYEAQ (reference sequence). The CDR3 is made up of 19 amino acids. V trimming: 0 bases; J trimming: 5 bases; junction bases outside the gene matches: 13. This chain's CDR3 is CASSLALVDGLAAHNEQFF. As DNA, the CDR3 is TGTGCCAGCAGCTTAGCGCTGGTCGATGGACTAGCGGCTCACAATGAGCAGTTCTTC. The full variable domain, with the rest looked up from reference TRBV7-7 and TRBJ2-1, is GAGVSQSPRYKVTKRGQDVTLRCDPISSHATLYWYQQALGQGPEFLTYFNYEAQPDKSGLPSDRFSAERPEGSISTLTIQRTEQRDSAMYRCASSLALVDGLAAHNEQFFGPGTRLTVL.

Remarks on this clone: The sample carries other DNA sequences with the same CDR3. The genes are TRBV18 and TRBJ2-5, with D perhaps TRBD2 (5 bases). Trimming pared 0 bases from V and 4 bases from J, leaving 9 bases between. This CDR3 has 14 amino acids. Germline assignment: CDR1 KGHSH and CDR2 LQKENI. Written as DNA, the CDR3 is TGTGCCAGCTCACCACCCGGAGGAGGAGAGACCCAGTACTTC. Translation gives CASSPPGGGETQYF.

The V and J genes are TRBV6-5 and TRBJ2-1, with D perhaps TRBD1 (5 bases). This CDR3 has 13 residues. V gave up 5 bases and J gave up 1 base, with 6 bases separating them. The germline CDR1 and CDR2 sequences are MNHEY and SVGAGI. CDR3 in DNA: TGTGCCAGCAGTAAGGGGTCCTACAATGAGCAGTTCTTC. Translated: CASSKGSYNEQFF.

J is TRBJ2-1 and V is TRBV5-1, with D possibly matching TRBD1 (6 bases). CDR1 and CDR2 (germline): SGHRS, YFSETQ. The germline V and J ends were trimmed by 4 bases and 10 bases, with 12 bases remaining between them. The CDR3 runs 12 residues. The CDR3 loop is CASSPGRGEQFF. For the CDR3, the DNA is TGCGCCAGCAGCCCAGGTAGGGGGGAGCAGTTCTTC.

This clone was seen once. The gene calls are TRBV9 and TRBJ2-3, with 7 bases aligning to TRBD2. The CDR3 runs to 14 residues. Germline loops: CDR1 SGDLS, CDR2 YYNGEE. J lost 5 bases, V lost 3 bases, and 6 bases had no gene match. CDR3 sequence reads: CASSASSGGDTQYF. The CDR3 DNA follows: TGTGCCAGCAGCGCATCTAGCGGCGGAGATACGCAGTATTTT.

The chain recombines TRBV9 with TRBJ2-3; D unclear. V lost 0 bases and J 1 base, leaving 15 bases between the germline ends. From germline, CDR1 is SGDLS and CDR2 YYNGEE. This CDR3 comprises 17 residues. The CDR3 coding sequence is TGTGCCAGCAGCGTAGGACATCGATCATGGGGCACAGATACGCAGTATTTT. It encodes CASSVGHRSWGTDTQYF.

The gene calls are TRBV19 and TRBJ1-2, with 9 bases lining up with TRBD1. The CDR3 runs 16 residues. Germline V gene lookup returns CDR1 LNHDA and CDR2 SQIVND (reference sequence). The V gene end was trimmed by 6 bases and the J gene end by 4 bases; junction bases not matched to a gene: 12. CDR3 residues: CASRLRGQGFIYGYTF. CDR3 bases: TGTGCCAGTAGACTACGTGGACAGGGGTTTATCTATGGCTACACCTTC.

The chain has TRBV18 and TRBJ2-5; maybe TRBD2 (5 bases). CDR3 length equals 16 residues. CDR1 is KGHSH and CDR2 is LQKENI in the germline V gene. The V end lost 2 bases, the J end lost 0 bases, and 13 bases lay between the germline ends. CDR3 region: CASSPTPGKYQETQYF. DNA for the CDR3: TGTGCCAGCTCACCAACCCCCGGGAAGTACCAAGAGACCCAGTACTTC.

The J gene is TRBJ2-1, the V gene TRBV4-3, with 11 nucleotides matching TRBD2. The CDR3 is 20 amino acids. Germline assignment: CDR1 LGHNA and CDR2 YSLEER. V dropped 1 base and J dropped 0; count of bases not matched to a gene: 11. DNA of the CDR3: TGCGCCAGCAGCCAAGTATCTCTAGCGGGGGGTAAGAGCTCCTACAATGAGCAGTTCTTC. Translating gives CASSQVSLAGGKSSYNEQFF.

The chain uses TRBV28 and TRBJ1-5; no reliable D call. The germline V gene encodes CDR1 MDHEN and CDR2 SYDVKM. Trimming removed 5 bases at V and 0 bases at J, with 20 bases between. The CDR3 has 18 amino acids. In nucleotides, the CDR3 is TGTGCCAGCAGTACCCGGGAGGGATCCGAAAATAGCAATCAGCCCCAGCATTTT. This encodes CASSTREGSENSNQPQHF. Full variable domain (remainder filled in from reference TRBV28 and TRBJ1-5): DVKVTQSSRYLVKRTGEKVFLECVQDMDHENMFWYRQDPGLGLRLIYFSYDVKMKEKGDIPEGYSVSREKKERFSLILESASTNQTSMYLCASSTREGSENSNQPQHFGDGTRLSIL.

Written as DNA, the CDR3 is TGTGCCAGCCGGGACAGGGGGCGCACAGATACGCAGTATTTT. This codes for CASRDRGRTDTQYF. The chain combines TRBV6-6 with TRBJ2-3, with 12 bases fitting TRBD1. With V trimmed by 8 bases and J by 1 base, 1 base remained unmatched. This CDR3 spans 14 amino acids. Germline CDR1 MNHNY, CDR2 SVGAGI (reference sequence).